These 5 T cell receptor beta chains were all obtained from the same sample, sequenced in a study of response to subunit inactivated influenza vaccine. Using its own MiXCR run on the RT-PCR reads, TCRdb lists one record per CDR3 protein. The sample lists 430,000 or so distinct CDR3 sequences, 10% to 11% occurring once. This specimen was PBMCs from blood, taken about 40 days after vaccination. The origin of the receptors is a middle-aged man who received an inactivated influenza vaccine.

The rearrangement joins TRBV4-1 to TRBJ2-1, with TRBD2 matching 10 bases. The germline gives CDR1 MGHRA, CDR2 YSYEKL. J gave up 7 bases and V 1 base, and 7 bases lay outside the gene matches. There are 16 residues in the CDR3. The CDR3 sequence: CASSQVPSGGANEQFF. CDR3 DNA: TGCGCCAGCAGCCAAGTACCGAGCGGGGGGGCGAATGAGCAGTTCTTC.

Notes on this clonotype: The junction departs from germline at one end; a sequencing error may be responsible. The chain couples TRBV20-1 to TRBJ2-3, with D perhaps TRBD2 (5 bases). CDR1 and CDR2 from the germline V gene are DFQATT and SNEGSKA (reference sequence). The CDR3 extends over 13 amino acids. CDR3: CSTSGSSTDTQYF. The CDR3 DNA reads as TGCAGTACTAGTGGATCTAGCACAGATACGCAGTATTTT.

This clonotype was detected a few times. The V and J genes are TRBV7-8 and TRBJ2-7, with 8 bases fitting TRBD1. Trimming removed 5 bases from V and 0 bases from J; junction bases left unmatched: 9. The CDR3 sequence is 16 residues long. Germline CDR1 SGHVS, CDR2 FQNEAQ. The CDR3 protein is CASSPRTGWSSYEQYF. Here the CDR3 DNA reads TGTGCCAGCAGCCCCCGGACAGGGTGGAGCTCCTACGAGCAGTACTTC.

This clonotype was counted only a few times. The CDR3 region has the DNA TGCAGCGTTGATCCCCTTAGGGTGGACCGAAGGGGGGGGTCCTACAATGAGCAGTTCTTC. This encodes CSVDPLRVDRRGGSYNEQFF. The rearrangement uses TRBV29-1 and TRBJ2-1, with D possibly being TRBD2 (7 bases). The CDR3 has 20 amino acids. V was cut by 3 bases and J by 1 base, with 28 bases left in between. Germline CDR1 reads SQVTM; CDR2 reads ANQGSEA.

The chain employs TRBV10-3 and TRBJ2-5; TRBD2 might be the D (6 bases). Trimming shortened V by 5 bases and J by 4 bases, and 20 bases separated the two germline ends. The CDR3 is 16 residues long. Germline V gene sequence: CDR1 ENHRY, CDR2 SYGVKD. CDR3 amino acids: CAISQAGTGGVETQYF. The DNA for the CDR3 is TGTGCCATCAGTCAAGCCGGGACTGGCGGGGTAGAGACCCAGTACTTC.